This T cell receptor (beta chain) was captured in a study of blood T cell repertoires in COVID-19. Overall study context: From T cells, B-cell-depleted T cells, or PBMCs came the material, which was cDNA or gDNA.

Under the authors' procedure: Researchers report that nucleated cell counts were estimated from reference gene primer amplification. Measured with immunoSEQ multiplex PCR; TCRdb has only the in-frame clones, and not every one. V, J and clone size derive from that table, while D and trimming were established from the DNA sequence. This sample has roughly 110,000 clones, with over 80% found just once. Between the trimmed V and J ends, which lost 5 bases and 3 bases, there was a span of 22 bases. Germline V gene data show CDR1 as SEHNR and CDR2 as FQNEAQ (reference sequence). The CDR3 extends over 17 amino acids.

The TCR was taken from a woman in her forties or fifties with acute or convalescent COVID-19. Sequencing used peripheral blood. The gene calls are TRBV7-9 and TRBJ1-1, with D maybe TRBD1 (6 bases). In nucleotides, the CDR3 is TGTGCCAGCAGCCGTGGCCCCGGTACCAGGGGAGACACTGAAGCTTTCTTT. Translation gives CASSRGPGTRGDTEAFF.